This T cell receptor (beta chain) was identified during a study of CD8+CD57+ T cells in acquired aplastic anemia. About the research overall: Sorted cells (CD4+ and CD8+) yielded DNA amounts that averaged approximately 3 ug.

This clonotype has just a few counts. Its antigen is unknown. Study findings and constraints: Common to patients and controls were about 31 CD8+ CDR3 sequences.

Genomic DNA, the template, was used for profiling of the TCR beta VDJ and CDR3. MiXCR was run by TCRdb on the reads, yielding one entry per CDR3 protein. The sample carries about 180,000 distinct CDR3 sequences, 48% recorded once. The germline V and J ends were trimmed by 6 bases and 2 bases, with 9 bases remaining between them. The germline gives CDR1 MDHEN, CDR2 SYDVKM. The CDR3 loop spans 13 amino acids. In patients chosen for sequencing, flow cytometry had shown CD8+CD57+ cell expansion. The patients all had a severe acquired aplastic anemia diagnosis. Patients had received no therapy at the time of blood sampling.

The rearrangement joins TRBV28 to TRBJ2-3, with D maybe TRBD2 (5 bases). The sequenced material came from sorted CD4+, CD8+, or CD8+CD57+ T cells (not recorded which) from PBMCs. The sequence was obtained from a human donor with aplastic anemia. CDR3 nucleotides: TGTGCCAGCAGGGAGGATATCACAGATACGCAGTATTTT. Protein: CASREDITDTQYF.